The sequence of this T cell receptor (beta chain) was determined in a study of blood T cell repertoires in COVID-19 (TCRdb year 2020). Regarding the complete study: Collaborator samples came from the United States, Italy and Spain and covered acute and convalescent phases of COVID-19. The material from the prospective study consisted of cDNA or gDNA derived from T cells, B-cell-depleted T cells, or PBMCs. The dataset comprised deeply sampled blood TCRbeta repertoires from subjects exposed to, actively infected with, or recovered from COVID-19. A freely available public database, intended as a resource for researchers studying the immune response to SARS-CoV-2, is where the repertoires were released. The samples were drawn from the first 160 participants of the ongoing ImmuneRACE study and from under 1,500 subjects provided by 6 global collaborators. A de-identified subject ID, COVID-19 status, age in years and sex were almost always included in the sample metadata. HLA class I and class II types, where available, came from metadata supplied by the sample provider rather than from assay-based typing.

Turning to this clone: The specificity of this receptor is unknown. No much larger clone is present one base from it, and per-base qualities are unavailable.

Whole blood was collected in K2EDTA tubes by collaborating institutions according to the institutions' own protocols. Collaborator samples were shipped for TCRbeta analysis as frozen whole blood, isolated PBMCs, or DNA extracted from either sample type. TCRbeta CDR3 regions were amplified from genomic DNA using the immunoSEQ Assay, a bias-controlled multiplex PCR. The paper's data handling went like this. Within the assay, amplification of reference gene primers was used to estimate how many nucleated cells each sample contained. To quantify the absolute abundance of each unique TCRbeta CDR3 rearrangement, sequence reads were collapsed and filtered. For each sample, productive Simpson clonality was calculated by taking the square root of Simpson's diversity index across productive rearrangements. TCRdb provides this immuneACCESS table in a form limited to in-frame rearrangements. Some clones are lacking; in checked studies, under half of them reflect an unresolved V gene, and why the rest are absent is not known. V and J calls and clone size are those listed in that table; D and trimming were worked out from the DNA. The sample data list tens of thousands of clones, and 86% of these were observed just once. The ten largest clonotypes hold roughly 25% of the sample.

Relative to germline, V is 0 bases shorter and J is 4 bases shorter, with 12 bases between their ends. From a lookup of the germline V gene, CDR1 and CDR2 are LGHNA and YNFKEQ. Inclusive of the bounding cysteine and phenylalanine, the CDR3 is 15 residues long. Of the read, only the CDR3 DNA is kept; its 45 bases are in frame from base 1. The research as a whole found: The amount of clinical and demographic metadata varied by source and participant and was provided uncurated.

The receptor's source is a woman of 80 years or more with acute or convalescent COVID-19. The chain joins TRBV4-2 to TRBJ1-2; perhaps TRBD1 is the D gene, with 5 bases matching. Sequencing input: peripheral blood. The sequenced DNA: TGTGCCAGCAGCCAAGAAGTGACAGATATCTATGGCTACACCTTC. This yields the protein CASSQEVTDIYGYTF.